The next 10 T cell receptor beta chains were all read from a single sample in a study of post-analysis software for immune sequencing data. Study results and caveats: Patients had higher frequencies than controls of roughly five TRBV segments, including TRBV5-6, TRBV5-1 and TRBV20-1.

Their antigen targets remain unknown. TCR beta cDNA libraries had unique molecular identifiers. From the PCR reads, TCRdb called clonotypes with MiXCR, one entry per CDR3 protein. There are approximately 360,000 distinct CDR3 sequences in the sample; less than 40% occur only once, and about an eighth lies in the top ten. Sequenced: blood. All receptors come from a girl aged 5-17 years with multiple sclerosis.

This clonotype was counted a few times. The V call is TRBV11-2, the J call TRBJ1-1; TRBD1 matches 9 bases. From germline, CDR1 is SGHAT and CDR2 FQNNGV. V lost 4 bases to trimming and J lost 6 bases; unmatched junction nucleotides: 9. The CDR3 loop spans 15 amino acids. CDR3 in DNA: TGTGCCAGCAGCTCTCCGACAGGGGGGACGGCTGAAGCTTTCTTT. Its translation is CASSSPTGGTAEAFF.

The chain couples TRBV7-9 to TRBJ1-6; D unclear. Per germline, CDR1 SEHNR and CDR2 FQNEAQ (reference sequence). With 2 bases removed from V and 6 bases from J, the gap between germline ends came to 17 bases. The CDR3 loop spans 17 amino acids. The CDR3 DNA follows: TGTGCCAGCAGCTTAACCGACCTCCACCCTTTTAATTCACCCCTCCACTTT. The encoded protein is CASSLTDLHPFNSPLHF.

This chain links TRBV6-5 with TRBJ1-2; D is perhaps TRBD1 (6 bases). The CDR3 runs 15 residues. V lost 0 bases to trimming and J lost 0 bases, with 8 bases between them. The germline gives CDR1 MNHEY, CDR2 SVGAGI. CDR3 sequence: CASSYSWTANYGYTF. CDR3 sequence (DNA): TGTGCCAGCAGTTACTCATGGACAGCTAACTATGGCTACACCTTC.

The gene calls are TRBV3-1 and TRBJ2-5; the D gene is possibly TRBD1 (5 bases). The germline V and J ends were trimmed by 3 bases and 3 bases, with 8 bases remaining between them. The CDR3 loop spans 13 amino acids. Germline V gene lookup returns CDR1 LGHDT and CDR2 YNNKEL (reference sequence). The CDR3 DNA follows: TGTGCCAGCAGCCACAGGGTGGAAGAGACCCAGTACTTC. This translates into CASSHRVEETQYF.

This clonotype has a count of ten or more. The rearrangement uses TRBV10-3 and TRBJ1-5; 7 nucleotides agree with TRBD1. This CDR3 has 12 residues. Germline loops: CDR1 ENHRY, CDR2 SYGVKD. V lost 11 bases, J lost 5 bases, and 6 bases stayed unmatched. The CDR3 loop is CASWDRDQPQHF. The DNA of the CDR3 is TGTGCCTCCTGGGACAGAGATCAGCCCCAGCATTTT.

This clonotype has just a few counts. The gene calls are TRBV2 and TRBJ2-1; 11 bases are shared with TRBD2. J gave up 7 bases and V 6 bases, and 5 bases lay outside the gene matches. The CDR3 loop spans 14 amino acids. CDR1 is SNHLY, CDR2 FYNNEI, per germline. CDR3 DNA sequence: TGTGCCAGCAGAACTAGCGGGGGAGGGAATGAGCAGTTCTTC. Translated, it gives CASRTSGGGNEQFF.

The J gene is TRBJ1-2, the V gene TRBV10-3; a possible D gene is TRBD1 (6 bases). Germline-derived CDR1 and CDR2 are ENHRY and SYGVKD. The CDR3 is 14 residues long. Trimming removed 6 bases at V and 2 bases at J, with 13 bases between. The DNA of the CDR3 is TGTGCCATCAGCGGGAACAGGGACAACTATGGCTACACCTTC. Its protein product is CAISGNRDNYGYTF.

The rearrangement joins TRBV7-8 to TRBJ2-3, with D perhaps matching TRBD2 (5 bases). This CDR3 spans 14 amino acids. The V end was cut by 4 bases, the J end by 9 bases, with 17 bases between. Per germline, CDR1 SGHVS and CDR2 FQNEAQ. The CDR3 DNA reads as TGTGCCAGCAGCTCAACCCCGCTAGCTACAACGCAGTATTTT. This encodes CASSSTPLATTQYF.

With regard to this clonotype: A much larger clone differs from this one at a single base, so this may be a read error. CDR3 sequence reads: CVSSVQGNGADTQYF. CDR3 DNA sequence: TGTGTCAGCAGCGTACAGGGGAATGGCGCAGATACGCAGTATTTT. The chain joins TRBV9 to TRBJ2-3, with 7 bases lining up with TRBD1. The CDR3 totals 15 residues. Germline V lookup: CDR1 SGDLS, CDR2 YYNGEE.

This clonotype was detected a few times. The rearrangement links TRBV7-8 to TRBJ2-7; D is tentatively TRBD1 or TRBD2 (5 bases each). V was cut by 5 bases and J by 2 bases, with 13 bases left in between. The CDR3 contains 14 residues. Germline values: CDR1 SGHVS, CDR2 FQNEAQ. The CDR3 DNA reads as TGTGCCAGCAGCACCCGGGACGTAACCTACGAGCAGTACTTC. It codes for CASSTRDVTYEQYF.